The clone carrying this T cell receptor beta chain has just one count. Antigen specificity is unknown. Some clones are missing from TCRdb's copy, which holds only in-frame ones; the method was immunoSEQ multiplex PCR. The data show 150,000 to 200,000 clones, about 90% seen once. This entry belongs to a study of cytomegalovirus exposure and HLA in healthy donors. Donors came from a validation cohort of over a hundred subjects, distinct from the first 666-subject cohort. Study-wide findings and caveats: Clusters of TCRs from the first cohort tended to co-occur in the 100 to 150 validation repertoires (as a later analysis found). Most TCR sequences were uncommon, yet certain public TCRs appeared in many donors. Listed as cytomegalovirus-associated were around 160 TCR beta chains.

Sequenced sample: PBMCs. This receptor was taken from a woman under 30 in good health and CMV-seropositive.

CDR3 amino acids: CASSPSWTSGEQYF. For the CDR3, the DNA is TGTGCCAGCAGTCCTTCGTGGACTAGTGGCGAGCAGTACTTC. The V call is TRBV6-5, the J call TRBJ2-7; TRBD2 aligns across 7 bases. The ends lost 5 bases at V and 6 bases at J; junction bases unmatched: 10. CDR3 length: 14 amino acids. Looked up from germline, CDR1 is MNHEY and CDR2 is SVGAGI.